The sequence of this TCR beta chain was determined in a study of T cell changes during pregnancy in multiple sclerosis. Trimming cost V 0 bases and J 5 bases, with 14 bases left between them. CDR1 and CDR2 (germline): KGHSH, LQKENI. The length of the CDR3 is 16 residues. TCRdb's copy holds only in-frame clones and misses some; the assay was immunoSEQ multiplex PCR. The data hold under 45,000 clones, with approximately 90% observed a single time. This receptor was taken from a female donor with multiple sclerosis, enrolled in a pregnancy study. This sequence joins TRBV18 and TRBJ1-5; a weak D match, TRBD1 (6 bases). The source was CD4+ T cells from peripheral blood mononuclear cells, collected in the second trimester of pregnancy. CDR3 in amino acids: CASSPPTGQLHQPQHF. The DNA for the CDR3 is TGTGCCAGCTCACCACCAACGGGACAACTTCATCAGCCCCAGCATTTT.